This TCR beta chain was identified during a study of T cell repertoires in cytomegalovirus infection. Study in general: TCR beta signatures that were public indicated CMV infection and matching HLA type.

Details on this clonotype: What it recognizes is unknown.

Study conclusions and caveats: HLA-C-restricted CMV-specific TCR beta clonotypes were dominant in the ex vivo response. Cumulative public TCR beta family frequency identified CMV carriers with the relevant HLA.

One entry per CDR3 protein results from TCRdb running MiXCR on the reads. The sample includes approximately 110,000 distinct CDR3 sequences, roughly 9.1% of them seen just once. The sequence was collected from a human donor in good health (CMV status not recorded). Some clones in this sample may be carry-over from other donors' samples. Sequencing was done on a sample of PBMCs, sequenced either directly or after in vitro stimulation (not recorded which).

The CDR3 region is CASSSWTGSSYEQYF. In DNA, the CDR3 is TGTGCCAGCAGTTCCTGGACAGGGAGCTCCTACGAGCAGTACTTC. The chain is built from TRBV28 and TRBJ2-7, with 8 bases aligning to TRBD1. Trimming removed 4 bases from V and 0 bases from J; junction bases left unmatched: 5. This CDR3 is built from 15 residues. The V gene's germline CDR1 is MDHEN and CDR2 SYDVKM.